These 16 T cell receptor beta chains came from one sample sequenced in a study of Graves' ophthalmopathy and Graves' hyperthyroidism. Amplification of the TCR beta CDR3 regions used RNA transcripts (as template). First-round RT-PCR used HTBI primers; second-round multiplex PCR followed. TCRdb called the multiplex PCR reads again in MiXCR, with one record for every CDR3 protein. The sample holds 300,000 to 500,000 distinct CDR3 sequences; about 16% are singletons and the top ten take around 6.6%. The sequenced sample was peripheral blood. The receptors originated from a woman under 30 with stable Graves' hyperthyroidism.

The chain is built from TRBV19 and TRBJ1-5, with no clear D. The V gene lost 7 bases and the J gene lost 0 bases, with 10 bases spanning the gap. The CDR3 has 14 amino acids. Looked up from germline, CDR1 is LNHDA and CDR2 is SQIVND (reference sequence). This chain's CDR3 is CASTGFYSNQPQHF. The CDR3 nucleotides are TGTGCCAGTACCGGGTTCTATAGCAATCAGCCCCAGCATTTT.

This clonotype was counted many times. This chain uses TRBV6-5 with TRBJ2-2; either TRBD1 or TRBD2 may supply D (5 bases each). V dropped 0 bases and J dropped 1 base, with 12 bases sitting between them. The CDR3 covers 17 residues. Germline CDR1 is MNHEY and CDR2 is SVGAGI. The CDR3 is CASSYSEGRVNTGELFF. The CDR3 DNA reads as TGTGCCAGCAGTTACTCCGAGGGCAGGGTGAACACCGGGGAGCTGTTTTTT.

This clonotype occurred many times. This chain connects TRBV12-3 or TRBV12-4 to TRBJ1-6; tentatively, D is TRBD1 (5 bases). The CDR3 sequence is 14 residues long. With 6 bases removed from V and 13 bases from J, the gap between germline ends came to 19 bases. CDR3 loop: CASSYSGTARPLHF. The CDR3 coding sequence is TGTGCCAGCAGCTATTCCGGGACCGCCAGGCCCCTCCACTTT.

This clonotype occurred many times. The chain uses TRBV2 and TRBJ2-2; the D gene is possibly TRBD2 (6 bases). CDR1 and CDR2 from the germline V gene are SNHLY and FYNNEI. The CDR3 has 15 amino acids. The ends were cut back, 7 bases at V and 0 bases at J, with 12 bases in the middle. DNA for the CDR3: TGTGCCAGCAAGGAGGGGACGGCGAACACCGGGGAGCTGTTTTTT. It specifies CASKEGTANTGELFF.

This clonotype was detected ten times or more. This chain joins TRBV12-3 or TRBV12-4 and TRBJ1-2; perhaps TRBD1 as D (5 bases). This CDR3 is 14 amino acids long. Trimming pared 3 bases from V and 7 bases from J, leaving 15 bases between. In DNA form, the CDR3 reads TGTGCCAGCAGTTTGTGGCAGGGAGGGTCTGGCTACACCTTC. Translation gives CASSLWQGGSGYTF.

This clonotype was detected many times. This chain uses TRBV19 with TRBJ2-7; perhaps D is TRBD1 or TRBD2 (5 bases each). CDR1 is LNHDA and CDR2 is SQIVND in the germline V gene (reference sequence). The length of the CDR3 is 15 residues. V was cut by 1 base and J by 2 bases, with 12 bases left in between. CDR3 amino acids: CASSIGGVGPYEQYF. The CDR3 region has the DNA TGTGCCAGTAGTATAGGGGGAGTGGGACCCTACGAGCAGTACTTC.

This clonotype has a count of ten or more. The genes are TRBV7-9 and TRBJ1-1; D perhaps matches TRBD1 (5 bases). V was clipped by 5 bases and J by 0 bases, with 10 bases between them. The V gene's germline CDR1 is SEHNR and CDR2 FQNEAQ (reference sequence). CDR3 length: 14 amino acids. DNA for the CDR3: TGTGCCAGCAGCCTGACAGAGTTGAACACTGAAGCTTTCTTT. Translation gives CASSLTELNTEAFF. Supplemented by reference TRBV7-9 and TRBJ1-1, the full variable domain reads DTGVSQNPRHKITKRGQNVTFRCDPISEHNRLYWYRQTLGQGPEFLTYFQNEAQLEKSRLLSDRFSAERPKGSFSTLEIQRTEQGDSAMYLCASSLTELNTEAFFGQGTRLTVV.

In its sample, this clonotype was seen many times. The V and J genes are TRBV7-2 and TRBJ1-2; no clear D gene. Trimming left V 1 base short and J 7 bases short, with 7 bases between. Looked up from germline, CDR1 is SGHTA and CDR2 is FQGNSA. This CDR3 is 12 amino acids long. CDR3 sequence: CASSLEEGGYTF. The CDR3 nucleotides are TGTGCCAGCAGCTTAGAAGAGGGTGGCTACACCTTC.

CDR3: CASSQGQGEGQYF. In nucleotides, the CDR3 is TGTGCCAGCTCCCAAGGACAGGGCGAGGGGCAGTACTTC. The chain couples TRBV18 to TRBJ2-7; 8 bases fit TRBD1. The CDR3 consists of 13 residues. V gave up 6 bases and J gave up 9 bases; unmatched junction bases: 10. CDR1 is KGHSH, CDR2 LQKENI, per germline.

Ten or more counts support this clonotype. V and J are TRBV20-1 and TRBJ1-2, with TRBD1 identical over 7 bases. Germline assignment: CDR1 DFQATT and CDR2 SNEGSKA (reference sequence). After removal of 5 bases from V and 1 base from J, the junction contained 4 bases not matched to a gene. The CDR3 is 13 amino acids. The chain's CDR3 is CSASGTVNYGYTF. CDR3 coding DNA: TGCAGTGCTTCCGGGACAGTTAACTATGGCTACACCTTC.

To note about this clonotype: This clone may be a read error of a much larger clone one base away. The chain is built from TRBV27 and TRBJ1-1; the D is unclear. Deletions cut 5 bases from V and 10 bases from J, with 17 bases between. The CDR3 totals 13 residues. CDR1 is MNHEY and CDR2 is SMNVEV in the germline V gene (reference sequence). CDR3: CASSPPKSAGAFF. The DNA of the CDR3 is TGTGCCAGCAGTCCCCCTAAATCCGCTGGAGCTTTCTTT.

This clonotype has at least ten counts. The chain couples TRBV5-1 to TRBJ1-1, with D possibly being TRBD1 (5 bases). The V end was cut by 3 bases, the J end by 2 bases, with 8 bases between. CDR3 length equals 13 residues. Germline values: CDR1 SGHRS, CDR2 YFSETQ. The CDR3 is CASSWDGNTEAFF. Here the CDR3 DNA reads TGCGCCAGCAGCTGGGACGGTAACACTGAAGCTTTCTTT. The full variable domain, completed using reference TRBV5-1 and TRBJ1-1, is KAGVTQTPRYLIKTRGQQVTLSCSPISGHRSVSWYQQTPGQGLQFLFEYFSETQRNKGNFPGRFSGRQFSNSRSEMNVSTLELGDSALYLCASSWDGNTEAFFGQGTRLTVV.

V usage is TRBV28 and J usage is TRBJ2-3; TRBD2 matches 12 bases. The junction had 11 bases not matched to a gene; V was cut back by 7 bases and J by 6 bases. The CDR3 runs to 16 residues. Germline CDR1 MDHEN, CDR2 SYDVKM. DNA of the CDR3: TGTGCCAGCACCTTGAAACCTAGCGGGGGGGCGGATACGCAGTATTTT. Its translation: CASTLKPSGGADTQYF.

This chain joins TRBV9 and TRBJ1-1; TRBD1 matches 9 bases. V dropped 4 bases and J dropped 7; count of bases not matched to a gene: 11. This CDR3 spans 15 amino acids. The V gene's germline CDR1 is SGDLS and CDR2 YYNGEE. CDR3 sequence (DNA): TGTGCCAGCAGCACGCGGCCGGGACAGGGCGGTGAAGCTTTCTTT. As protein: CASSTRPGQGGEAFF.

In this sample, this clonotype turned up many times. The chain recombines TRBV5-1 with TRBJ2-7, with a weak D call TRBD1 (5 bases). V lost 7 bases and J 2 bases, leaving 16 bases between the germline ends. Per germline, CDR1 SGHRS and CDR2 YFSETQ. The CDR3 runs to 14 residues. The CDR3 is CASSSGRVTYEQYF. The CDR3 region has the DNA TGCGCCAGCTCCTCCGGCAGGGTCACCTACGAGCAGTACTTC. Complete variable domain (other parts from reference TRBV5-1 and TRBJ2-7): KAGVTQTPRYLIKTRGQQVTLSCSPISGHRSVSWYQQTPGQGLQFLFEYFSETQRNKGNFPGRFSGRQFSNSRSEMNVSTLELGDSALYLCASSSGRVTYEQYFGPGTRLTVT.

The chain carries TRBV12-3 or TRBV12-4 and TRBJ2-7, with unresolved D. The CDR3 is 12 residues long. Trimming stripped 3 bases from V and 5 bases from J, with 8 bases between. CDR3 amino acids: CASSLFGDEQYF. DNA for the CDR3: TGTGCCAGCAGTTTGTTTGGCGACGAGCAGTACTTC.